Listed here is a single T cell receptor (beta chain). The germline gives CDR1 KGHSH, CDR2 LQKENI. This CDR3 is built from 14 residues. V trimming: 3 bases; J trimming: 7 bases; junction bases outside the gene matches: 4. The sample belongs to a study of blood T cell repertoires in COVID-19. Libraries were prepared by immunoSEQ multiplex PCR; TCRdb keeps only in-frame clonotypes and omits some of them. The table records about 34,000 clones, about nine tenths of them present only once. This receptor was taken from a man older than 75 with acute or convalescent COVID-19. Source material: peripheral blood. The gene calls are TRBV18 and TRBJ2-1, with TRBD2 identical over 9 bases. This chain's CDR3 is CASSPLAGRNEQFF. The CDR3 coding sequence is TGTGCCAGCTCACCCCTAGCGGGGCGTAATGAGCAGTTCTTC.